The clone carrying this T cell receptor beta chain was observed once. Trimming at V came to 3 bases and at J to 4 bases, leaving 2 bases not matched to a gene. The CDR3 spans 14 residues. The germline V gene has CDR1 SGHDT and CDR2 YYEEEE. Primers for the PCR totalled 60 Vbeta and 13 Jbeta. Measured with immunoSEQ multiplex PCR; TCRdb has only the in-frame clones, and not every one. The sample yields around 62,000 clones, 60% to 80% seen once. This entry belongs to a study of cytomegalovirus exposure and HLA in healthy donors. The V and J genes are TRBV5-6 and TRBJ2-3, with 10 nucleotides matching TRBD1. The sequencing input was PBMCs. This sequence originates from a man aged 60-69 years in good health and CMV-seropositive. The CDR3 region has the DNA TGTGCCAGCAGCTCCGGACAGGGGGCAGATACGCAGTATTTT. Amino acids: CASSSGQGADTQYF.